These 26 T cell receptor beta chains came from one sample sequenced in a study of cytomegalovirus exposure and HLA in healthy donors. The primer mix had 60 Vbeta and 13 Jbeta primers. Sequenced by immunoSEQ multiplex PCR; TCRdb stores in-frame clones only, minus some. The sample includes 100,000 to 150,000 clones. The sequenced material came from PBMCs. The source of these receptors is a woman aged 40 to 50 in good health and CMV-seronegative.

The chain joins TRBV5-5 to TRBJ1-5; TRBD1 aligns across 8 bases. V gave up 0 bases and J gave up 3 bases; unmatched junction bases: 5. Germline V gene sequence: CDR1 SGHKS, CDR2 YYEKEE (reference sequence). The CDR3 totals 16 residues. CDR3 sequence reads: CASSLGTGTFNQPQHF. CDR3 nucleotide sequence: TGTGCCAGCAGCTTGGGGACAGGGACCTTCAATCAGCCCCAGCATTTT.

The chain has TRBV7-2 and TRBJ1-6; no reliable D call. Germline CDR1 SGHTA, CDR2 FQGNSA. V lost 3 bases, J lost 10 bases, and 13 bases lay in between. This CDR3 contains 14 residues. Here the CDR3 DNA reads TGTGCCAGCAGCTTCGGGAAAATTGGGTCACCCCTCCACTTT. It is translated as CASSFGKIGSPLHF.

This rearrangement joins TRBV6-5 to TRBJ1-1; perhaps TRBD1 as D (6 bases). V lost 5 bases, J lost 2 bases, and 15 bases lay in between. This CDR3 contains 15 residues. Germline V gives CDR1 MNHEY, CDR2 SVGAGI. CDR3 in DNA: TGTGCCAGCAGTCACAACAGGGCTCTTAACACTGAAGCTTTCTTT. It translates to CASSHNRALNTEAFF.

V is TRBV14 and J is TRBJ1-2; weak D call: TRBD1 (5 bases). The CDR3 sequence is 14 residues long. CDR1 is SGHDN, CDR2 FVKESK, per germline. V lost 4 bases and J 8 bases, leaving 17 bases between the germline ends. The CDR3 coding sequence is TGTGCCAGCAGCCCTGGCAGGGTGGCAGGAGGCTACACCTTC. The encoded protein is CASSPGRVAGGYTF.

J is TRBJ2-3 and V is TRBV7-9; 7 bases line up with TRBD2. The V gene end was trimmed by 3 bases and the J gene end by 4 bases; junction bases not matched to a gene: 10. This CDR3 is built from 16 residues. Looked up from germline, CDR1 is SEHNR and CDR2 is FQNEAQ (reference sequence). For the CDR3, the DNA is TGTGCCAGCAGCTTCAGAGACGGGGGGAACCCAGATACGCAGTATTTT. Translated: CASSFRDGGNPDTQYF.

This chain joins TRBV5-5 and TRBJ1-1; 12 nucleotides line up with TRBD1. The V gene end was trimmed by 4 bases and the J gene end by 11 bases; junction bases not matched to a gene: 9. Germline V gene sequence: CDR1 SGHKS, CDR2 YYEKEE (reference sequence). CDR3 size: 14 residues. The CDR3, as DNA: TGTGCCAGCAGCACTGGGACAGGGGGCGTTAGGGCTTTCTTT. This encodes CASSTGTGGVRAFF.

This chain connects TRBV7-3 to TRBJ1-2, with 7 bases matching TRBD1. J was trimmed by 3 bases and V by 5 bases; bases with no gene match: 6. This CDR3 comprises 14 residues. Germline V gives CDR1 SGHTA, CDR2 FQGTGA. CDR3 loop: CASSPAGTDYGYTF. CDR3 DNA sequence: TGTGCCAGCAGCCCGGCCGGGACAGACTATGGCTACACCTTC.

The chain carries TRBV6-4 and TRBJ2-2; TRBD1 aligns across 12 bases. The CDR3 has 16 residues. The germline CDR1 and CDR2 sequences are MRHNA and SNTAGT. V shed 6 bases, J shed 1 base, and the junction held 3 bases outside the gene matches. The DNA for the CDR3 is TGTGCCAGCAGGGGACAGGGGGCTATGAACACCGGGGAGCTGTTTTTT. Translated, it gives CASRGQGAMNTGELFF.

The chain links TRBV7-2 to TRBJ2-1; 12 nucleotides line up with TRBD2. With 4 bases clipped from V and 14 bases from J, the junction kept 18 bases outside the gene matches. The CDR3 totals 17 residues. Germline values: CDR1 SGHTA, CDR2 FQGNSA. The CDR3, as DNA: TGTGCCAGCAGCTCCTTTTTATCCAATCTAGCGGGGGGGCCGAAGTTCTTC. This sequence encodes CASSSFLSNLAGGPKFF.

This chain links TRBV5-5 with TRBJ2-7, with unresolved D. Germline assignment: CDR1 SGHKS and CDR2 YYEKEE (reference sequence). The V end lost 4 bases, the J end lost 0 bases, and 8 bases lay between the germline ends. There are 13 residues in the CDR3. CDR3 DNA: TGTGCCAGCAGCGTTGTAGCCTCCTACGAGCAGTACTTC. Amino acids: CASSVVASYEQYF.

The rearrangement links TRBV29-1 to TRBJ2-2; TRBD1 might be the D (6 bases). The CDR3 has 12 residues. Germline V CDR1 and CDR2: SQVTM, ANQGSEA. V shed 8 bases and J shed 3 bases, with 10 bases lying between them. The CDR3 DNA sequence: TGCAGCTACGAGGGGGACACCGGGGAGCTGTTTTTT. It encodes CSYEGDTGELFF.

V usage is TRBV4-2 and J usage is TRBJ1-1; possibly TRBD1 for D (5 bases). V was trimmed by 5 bases and J by 5 bases, leaving 15 bases between them. This CDR3 is built from 14 residues. From germline, CDR1 is LGHNA and CDR2 YNFKEQ. CDR3 in DNA: TGTGCCAGCAGCTCTCATTCCGGGGGTACTGAAGCTTTCTTT. As protein: CASSSHSGGTEAFF.

The chain employs TRBV4-1 and TRBJ2-7; TRBD1 might be the D (5 bases). Germline V gene lookup returns CDR1 MGHRA and CDR2 YSYEKL. The V end lost 0 bases, the J end lost 1 base, and 13 bases lay between the germline ends. The CDR3 contains 16 residues. The DNA for the CDR3 is TGCGCCAGCAGCCAAGATCACAGCAGGGCATCCTACGAGCAGTACTTC. This codes for CASSQDHSRASYEQYF.

The gene calls are TRBV28 and TRBJ1-4; 7 bases fit TRBD1. V was clipped by 5 bases and J by 8 bases; unmatched bases: 11. CDR1 MDHEN and CDR2 SYDVKM come from the germline V gene. CDR3 length: 15 amino acids. The CDR3 reads CASSPLTGQREKLFF. CDR3 bases: TGTGCCAGCAGTCCGTTGACAGGGCAACGGGAAAAACTGTTTTTT.

The rearrangement joins TRBV19 to TRBJ2-6, with 7 bases fitting TRBD2. Trimming took 10 bases from V and 0 from J; bases not matched to a gene: 6. The CDR3 loop spans 15 amino acids. CDR1 LNHDA and CDR2 SQIVND come from the germline V gene (reference sequence). The CDR3 DNA is TGTGCCACCCGGGGGGTTAGCTCTGGGGCCAACGTCCTGACTTTC. It codes for CATRGVSSGANVLTF.

The V call is TRBV5-6, the J call TRBJ1-4; D is uncertain. V gave up 0 bases and J gave up 8 bases, with 17 bases separating them. This CDR3 has 16 amino acids. Per germline, CDR1 SGHDT and CDR2 YYEEEE. The CDR3 loop reads CASSLEPEAHEEKLFF. The CDR3 DNA reads as TGTGCCAGCAGCTTGGAGCCCGAGGCCCATGAAGAAAAACTGTTTTTT.

The DNA for the CDR3 is TGTGCCAGCAGAAACGAGCTAGGTACGCAGTATTTT. Protein product: CASRNELGTQYF. The chain joins TRBV2 to TRBJ2-3, with D unresolved. The CDR3 covers 12 residues. Trimming stripped 6 bases from V and 8 bases from J, with 12 bases between. In germline, CDR1 is SNHLY, CDR2 FYNNEI.

The chain joins TRBV28 to TRBJ1-4, with no clear D. CDR1 MDHEN and CDR2 SYDVKM come from the germline V gene. The CDR3 totals 13 residues. Trimming shortened V by 3 bases and J by 8 bases, and 10 bases separated the two germline ends. The CDR3 DNA is TGTGCCAGCAGTTTGGAGGTCCGGGAAAAACTGTTTTTT. Translating gives CASSLEVREKLFF. Filled out from reference TRBV28 and TRBJ1-4, the complete variable domain reads DVKVTQSSRYLVKRTGEKVFLECVQDMDHENMFWYRQDPGLGLRLIYFSYDVKMKEKGDIPEGYSVSREKKERFSLILESASTNQTSMYLCASSLEVREKLFFGSGTQLSVL.

V is TRBV19 and J is TRBJ1-2; D possibly corresponds to TRBD1 (6 bases). The CDR3 consists of 13 residues. Germline CDR1 is LNHDA and CDR2 is SQIVND (reference sequence). Trimming shortened V by 2 bases and J by 8 bases, and 12 bases separated the two germline ends. CDR3 coding DNA: TGTGCCAGTAGTATAACAGGGTATTTGGGCTACACCTTC. It yields the protein CASSITGYLGYTF.

The chain is built from TRBV5-6 and TRBJ1-2; no definite D call. The germline CDR1 and CDR2 sequences are SGHDT and YYEEEE. The V end lost 2 bases, the J end lost 4 bases, and 6 bases lay between the germline ends. This CDR3 has 12 amino acids. The CDR3 loop reads CASSFNSYGYTF. In DNA, the CDR3 is TGTGCCAGCAGCTTTAACAGCTATGGCTACACCTTC.

J is TRBJ2-7 and V is TRBV11-2; the D is unclear. V was trimmed by 5 bases and J by 2 bases, leaving 13 bases between them. CDR1 is SGHAT and CDR2 is FQNNGV in the germline V gene. This CDR3 is built from 14 residues. The CDR3 DNA sequence: TGTGCCAGCAGCCTTACAGAGAAAACCTACGAGCAGTACGTC. Translation gives CASSLTEKTYEQYV.

The chain recombines TRBV19 with TRBJ2-5; 13 bases fit TRBD2. The germline gives CDR1 LNHDA, CDR2 SQIVND (reference sequence). CDR3 length equals 16 residues. The J segment lost 1 base and the V segment lost 4 bases, leaving 3 bases of the junction unmatched. The CDR3 here is CASSTGTSGVQETQYF. The CDR3 DNA reads as TGTGCCAGTAGTACCGGGACTAGCGGGGTCCAAGAGACCCAGTACTTC. Full variable domain (rest looked up from reference TRBV19 and TRBJ2-5): DGGITQSPKYLFRKEGQNVTLSCEQNLNHDAMYWYRQDPGQGLRLIYYSQIVNDFQKGDIAEGYSVSREKKESFPLTVTSAQKNPTAFYLCASSTGTSGVQETQYFGPGTRLLVL.

The rearrangement links TRBV9 to TRBJ1-1; 12 nucleotides line up with TRBD1. The CDR3 extends over 14 amino acids. Germline CDR1 reads SGDLS; CDR2 reads YYNGEE. V was pared by 3 bases and J by 7 bases, with 4 bases of the junction left unmatched. CDR3 amino acids: CASSGGQGAFEAFF. CDR3 coding DNA: TGTGCCAGCAGCGGGGGACAGGGGGCATTTGAAGCTTTCTTT.

The J gene is TRBJ1-2, the V gene TRBV15; D perhaps matches TRBD1 (6 bases). V was trimmed by 7 bases and J by 1 base, leaving 22 bases between them. The CDR3 sequence is 17 residues long. Germline V gene data show CDR1 as LNHNV and CDR2 as YYDKDF (reference sequence). CDR3 region: CATTPGQRIPINYGYTF. The CDR3 DNA is TGTGCCACCACCCCGGGACAACGGATCCCCATTAACTATGGCTACACCTTC.

The CDR3 protein is CASSTRAYEQYF. The CDR3 region has the DNA TGTGCCAGCAGTACCCGGGCCTACGAGCAGTACTTC. V gene TRBV6-1 combines with J gene TRBJ2-7; D remains ambiguous. V was pared by 5 bases and J by 2 bases, with 7 bases between. Per germline, CDR1 MNHNS and CDR2 SASEGT. CDR3 length: 12 residues.

The rearrangement joins TRBV7-2 to TRBJ1-1; weak D call: TRBD1 (5 bases). CDR1 and CDR2 (germline): SGHTA, FQGNSA. This CDR3 is built from 12 residues. Between the trimmed V and J ends, which lost 5 bases and 11 bases, there was a span of 15 bases. The CDR3 DNA is TGTGCCAGCAGCGAATCGGGACTGTGGGCTTTCTTT. Amino acid sequence: CASSESGLWAFF.